These T cell receptor beta chains were read from a single sample in a study of blood T cell repertoires in COVID-19. Using immunoSEQ multiplex PCR, the repertoire was profiled, and TCRdb retains in-frame clones only, with some absent. The repertoire includes about 150,000 clones, roughly nine tenths of them detected once, and about 2.5% sits in the top ten. The sample taken for sequencing was peripheral blood. Receptor source: a woman in her seventies with acute or convalescent COVID-19. CDR3s include the opening cysteine and the closing phenylalanine or tryptophan. Each record gives: CDR3 length, clone size, J gene, V gene, D gene, CDR3 DNA, CDR3 protein. A D gene is named only where the DNA matches it firmly. Clone size appears in some rows only: once, few, many, or a class for an expanded clone.

11 NA TRBJ2-5 TRBV20-1 NA TGCAGTGCTCCCCTCCAAGAGACCCAGTACTTC CSAPLQETQYF
16 NA TRBJ1-1 TRBV19 NA TGTGCCAGTAGCCTGCGTACAGGGCCAATGAACACTGAAGCTTTCTTT CASSLRTGPMNTEAFF
14 NA TRBJ1-1 TRBV7-9 NA TGTGCCAGCAGCTTAGTCCGGGGGAACACTGAAGCTTTCTTT CASSLVRGNTEAFF
12 NA TRBJ2-1 TRBV20-1 NA TGCAGTGCTAGTTCCCGGAGTGATGAGCAGTTCTTC CSASSRSDEQFF
12 once TRBJ1-5 TRBV6-5 TRBD1 TGTGCCAGCAGGGGACAGTATCAGCCCCAGCATTTT CASRGQYQPQHF
14 NA TRBJ1-4 TRBV10-3 TRBD1 TGTGCCATCAGTGAACGACAGGGCCCAGAAAAACTGTTTTTT CAISERQGPEKLFF
15 NA TRBJ2-4 TRBV5-8 NA TGTGCCAGCAGCTTGGGGCAGGGGATAAAAAACATTCAGTACTTC CASSLGQGIKNIQYF
16 NA TRBJ1-2 TRBV3-1/TRBV3-2 TRBD1 TGTGCCAGCAGCCAGGAGGACAGGGCCTCTAACTATGGCTACACCTTC CASSQEDRASNYGYTF
16 NA TRBJ1-1 TRBV28 TRBD1 TGTGCCAGCAGGCGTAATACCGGGACAGGGGGCACTGAAGCTTTCTTT CASRRNTGTGGTEAFF
13 NA TRBJ1-1 TRBV7-9 NA TGTGCCAGCAGAGGACACTTGAACACTGAAGCTTTCTTT CASRGHLNTEAFF